A single T cell receptor (beta chain) is shown here with its context. Its cognate antigen has yet to be identified. Per-base qualities were not stored, and no clone one base away is much larger. TCR CDR3 regions were amplified from genomic DNA by multiplex PCR using the deep immunoSEQ assay. For each cell subset, the extracted genomic DNA was distributed evenly across all wells of several immunoSEQ 96-well plates, and each plate served as one replicate. For sorted subsets, each replicate PCR was loaded with around 200 ng genomic DNA, equivalent to 30,000 or so T cell genomes. The purified libraries were quantified using a Qubit 3.0 fluorometer, sized with a Bioanalyzer 2100, and then quantified again using the KAPA Library Quantification kit. Each immunoSEQ 96-well plate was sequenced on its own single-read 150-cycle Illumina NextSeq 550 flow cell. As for how the authors treated the data: Because only junctional sequences without quality scores were contained in the immunoSEQ output, filtering matching that applied to full-length reads could not be performed. To assign V/J genes and CDR3, sequences were annotated using PyIR, a Python wrapper for IgBLAST v1.9, with IMGT germline references. Any read was removed if the V/J assignment was weak (E-value above 1e-6), the CDR3 was missing, or the read contained stop codons, out-of-frame junctions, or ambiguous translated residues. V3J clonotypes were defined as sequences sharing the same inferred V gene, J gene, and CDR3 amino acid sequence. The percentage overlap between two repertoires was calculated by dividing the number of shared unique clonotypes by the size of the smaller repertoire. Repertoire richness was assessed with RTK rarefaction, the Chao1 estimator, and Recon v2.1 estimates of unobserved clonotypes. For all TCRbeta clonotypes obtained by the gDNA method from four donors, generation probabilities were computed with OLGA. TCRdb limited this immuneACCESS table to in-frame rearrangements with V and J called. A share of clones is missing; checked studies link under half to unresolved V genes, and the rest is unexplained. D and trimming were read from the DNA, whereas the V and J calls and clone size are those reported in that table. This sample gives nearly 2 million clones in total; 85% to 95% of them show up just once. The ten largest make up approximately 1.2% of the sample.

This sample was included in a study of shared clonotypes between healthy human individuals (TCRdb year 2020). Background for the entire study: Three men and a couple of women, aged 18 to 49 years, made up the cohort. To increase sequencing depth and limit assay-specific biases, different laboratories used diverse techniques to prepare libraries and sequence TCR repertoires. For each donor, three plates each were used for CD4 naive and CD4 memory, two plates were used for CD8 naive, and one plate was used for CD8 memory. The study deeply sequenced blood TCR repertoires of five healthy adults to estimate repertoire size and the extent of clonotype sharing between individuals. Leukapheresis yielded between about 0.85 and 9.5 billion PBMCs per donor.

Study-level results and caveats: Because the study included only a small number of donors, the genetic and exposure-history diversity represented was limited. Pairwise subsampling indicated that sequencing depth was expected to affect the degree of clonotype sharing among donors. Compared with non-shared clonotypes, the clonotypes found in all four sorted-subset donors had higher generation probabilities. Sharing across a handful of donors was observed for approximately 5% of naive CD4, around 3.5% of naive CD8, over 2% of memory CD4, and around 0.44% of memory CD8 clonotypes. Only blood was sampled, and tissue TCR repertoires likely differ from those in blood. Even with the large sequencing depth, rarefaction of the sorted-subset datasets indicated that sequencing was incomplete. Naive subsets generally had larger estimated clonotype richness than memory subsets.

CD8 naive samples were obtained by positive selection for CCR7 among CD45RO-negative cells, yielding a CD45RA+CCR7+ population from which TemRA cells were excluded. Healthy HIV-negative adults with no recently reported acute infections or vaccinations were included as donors. Every donor was a Caucasian adult living in Nashville, Tennessee, USA. Blood was collected by leukapheresis, and PBMCs were isolated by Ficoll-Histopaque density gradient centrifugation and then cryopreserved in liquid nitrogen vapor phase. Purity and quantity of every magnetically sorted T cell population were checked by analytical flow cytometry. Genomic DNA was isolated from every sorted fraction and measured by UV absorbance on a Nanodrop 2000c. The germline V gene gives CDR1 as MGHDK and CDR2 as SYGVNS. Trimming takes 6 bases from V and 4 bases from J, and the germline ends sit 17 bases apart. The CDR3 covers 15 residues, taking in both the cysteine and the phenylalanine. The read is trimmed to its CDR3 DNA, 45 bases read in frame from base 1.

The chain couples TRBV25-1 to TRBJ2-3; TRBD1 could be the D gene, as 5 bases match. Specimen: naive CD8+ T cells sorted from blood. In the paper's terms, the cell subset or site label means: CD45RA+CCR7+. The TCR was taken from a man between 18 and 35 years old in good health. This receptor has the CDR3 CASSPLGDSADTQYF. DNA sequence: TGTGCCAGCAGCCCCCTAGGGGATTCAGCAGATACGCAGTATTTT. The CDR3 plus the reference TRBV25-1 and TRBJ2-3 genes for the other parts give the full variable domain: EADIYQTPRYLVIGTGKKITLECSQTMGHDKMYWYQQDPGMELHLIHYSYGVNSTEKGDLSSESTVSRIRTEHFPLTLESARPSHTSQYLCASSPLGDSADTQYFGPGTRLTVL.